This T cell receptor beta chain was found in a study of siplizumab effects on memory and regulatory T cells. Study-level results: Naive T cell populations appeared to exhibit greater diversity than memory cells and appeared to be major alloresponse contributors.

The V gene lost 5 bases and the J gene lost 1 base, with 11 bases spanning the gap. This CDR3 is 14 amino acids long. From germline, CDR1 is SEHNR and CDR2 FQNEAQ (reference sequence). Only in-frame clones appear in the TCRdb table, and some are missing; sequencing was by immunoSEQ multiplex PCR. The profile covers approximately 100,000 clones, with about 90% appearing a single time and 0.55% to 0.85% taken by the ten largest. As regards this clone: What it binds is not known.

Sequenced input: Tregs sorted from blood. The chain uses TRBV7-9 and TRBJ1-1, with a weak D call TRBD1 (5 bases). This TCR was recovered from a human donor in good health. The CDR3 spells CASSLVGPNTEAFF. CDR3 nucleotides: TGTGCCAGCAGCCTCGTGGGGCCGAACACTGAAGCTTTCTTT.